The subject of this entry is one T cell receptor beta chain. The protocol was immunoSEQ multiplex PCR, while the TCRdb copy is restricted to in-frame clones and leaves out a portion. Of roughly 230,000 clones listed, roughly four fifths are singletons. These data are taken from a study of blood T cell repertoires in COVID-19. Germline V gene data show CDR1 as MRHNA and CDR2 as SNTAGT. V was clipped by 6 bases and J by 6 bases, with 20 bases between them. The CDR3 totals 15 residues. V is TRBV6-4 and J is TRBJ1-2; perhaps TRBD1 as D (5 bases). The clonotype was recovered from a woman in her fifties or sixties who had recovered from COVID-19. What was sequenced was PBMCs or T cells enriched from blood (not recorded which). In nucleotides, the CDR3 is TGTGCCAGCAGACAGTCGCCCTTAGGGGAAGATGGCTACACCTTC. Translation: CASRQSPLGEDGYTF.